This T cell receptor beta chain was captured by sequencing in a study of T cells in localized non-small cell lung cancer. Clones were read by immunoSEQ multiplex PCR, and TCRdb kept only the in-frame ones, dropping some. This sample has 90,000 to 95,000 clones, with about nine tenths found just once. A remark on this clone: Antigen specificity is unknown.

The CDR3 is 17 residues long. The germline CDR1 and CDR2 sequences are SGHRS and YFSETQ. V was pared by 5 bases and J by 0 bases, with 8 bases of the junction left unmatched. Study-wide points: Uninvolved adjacent lung had more T cell clonality than any other tissue, topping tumor.

J is TRBJ2-5 and V is TRBV5-1; TRBD2 matches at 12 bases. The starting material was peripheral blood, obtained before any cancer treatment. The sequence derives from a man between 40 and 70 years old with stage I squamous cell lung carcinoma. The CDR3 nucleotides read TGCGCCAGCAGGTCGGGACTAGCGGGTTGGTACCAAGAGACCCAGTACTTC. Encoded protein: CASRSGLAGWYQETQYF. The complete variable domain, with remaining parts taken from reference TRBV5-1 and TRBJ2-5, reads KAGVTQTPRYLIKTRGQQVTLSCSPISGHRSVSWYQQTPGQGLQFLFEYFSETQRNKGNFPGRFSGRQFSNSRSEMNVSTLELGDSALYLCASRSGLAGWYQETQYFGPGTRLLVL.